This TCR beta chain is from a study of vaccination and CD4 T cells after COVID-19. Study-level information: As a positive control, some control cultures were given a CEFX pool, while others were given an HIV-1 Nef pool or no peptide.

V was shortened by 6 bases and J by 5 bases, with 10 bases between the two germline ends. This CDR3 contains 11 residues. Germline V gene sequence: CDR1 SQVTM, CDR2 ANQGSEA. Treatment defined: roughly 10-day PBMC culture with coronavirus spike peptide pools or control peptides (ViraFEST assay). The unexposed donor's CD4+ T cells were collected before the COVID-19 pandemic (2011-2018). This clonotype was detected only a few times. Antigen specificity is unknown. Cultured CD4+ T-cell DNA underwent Oncomine TCR Beta short-read sequencing. Cultures of CD4+ T cells served as the source for extracting genomic DNA. A single record per CDR3 protein comes from TCRdb applying MiXCR to the PCR reads. The data contain more than 10,000 distinct CDR3 sequences, roughly 32% of them seen just once; the ten biggest clones take up approximately 13%.

The chain combines TRBV29-1 with TRBJ1-2; D is unresolved. Input material: CD4+ T cells from blood, cultured in vitro. This TCR was sampled from a human donor in good health. For the CDR3, the DNA is TGCAGCGTCCGATCTGGATATGGCTACACCTTC. It translates to CSVRSGYGYTF. The variable domain in full, with the rest retrieved from reference TRBV29-1 and TRBJ1-2, is SAVISQKPSRDICQRGTSLTIQCQVDSQVTMMFWYRQQPGQSLTLIATANQGSEATYESGFVIDKFPISRPNLTFSTLTVSNMSPEDSSIYLCSVRSGYGYTFGSGTRLTVV.